The entry below describes one T cell receptor (beta chain). The CDR3 covers 15 residues. Germline V lookup: CDR1 LNHDA, CDR2 SQIVND (reference sequence). V was cut by 4 bases and J by 3 bases, with 13 bases left in between. The sample originates from a study of cytomegalovirus exposure and HLA in healthy donors. Primers for the PCR totalled 60 Vbeta and 13 Jbeta. Data came from immunoSEQ multiplex PCR; TCRdb stores just in-frame clones and leaves some out. Of about 130,000 clones detected, about four fifths appear once; the ten largest clones hold around 0.67%. This sequence was found in a man aged 18 to 29 in good health and CMV-seronegative. The sample consisted of PBMCs. The chain uses TRBV19 and TRBJ1-5; tentatively, D is TRBD1 (6 bases). The CDR3 reads CASSTKTGYNQPQHF. For the CDR3, the DNA is TGTGCCAGTAGTACAAAGACAGGATACAATCAGCCCCAGCATTTT.